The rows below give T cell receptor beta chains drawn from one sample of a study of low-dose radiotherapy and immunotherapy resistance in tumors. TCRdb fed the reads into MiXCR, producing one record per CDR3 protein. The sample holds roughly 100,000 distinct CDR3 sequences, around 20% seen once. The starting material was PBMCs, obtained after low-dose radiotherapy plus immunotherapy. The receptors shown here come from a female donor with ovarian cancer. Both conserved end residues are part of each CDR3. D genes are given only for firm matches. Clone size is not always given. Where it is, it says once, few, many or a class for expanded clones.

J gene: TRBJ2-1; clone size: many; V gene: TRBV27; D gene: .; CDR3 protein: CASRGNEQFF; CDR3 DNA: TGTGCCAGCAGGGGGAATGAGCAGTTCTTC
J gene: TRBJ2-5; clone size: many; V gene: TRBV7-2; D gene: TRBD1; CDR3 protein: CASSTGQGSSQYF; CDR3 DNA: TGTGCCAGCAGTACCGGACAGGGGTCGTCCCAGTACTTC
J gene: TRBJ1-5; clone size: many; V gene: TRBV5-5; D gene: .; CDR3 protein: CASSSTRYSNQPQHF; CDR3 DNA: TGTGCCAGCAGCTCGACACGTTATAGCAATCAGCCCCAGCATTTT
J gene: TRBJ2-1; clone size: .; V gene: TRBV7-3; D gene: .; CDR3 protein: CASSPIRDNEQFF; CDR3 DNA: TGTGCCAGCAGCCCCATCCGTGACAATGAGCAGTTCTTC
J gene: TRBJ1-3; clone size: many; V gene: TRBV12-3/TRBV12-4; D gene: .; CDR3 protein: CASSTFGGNTIYF; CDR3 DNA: TGTGCCAGCAGTACATTCGGTGGAAACACCATATATTTT
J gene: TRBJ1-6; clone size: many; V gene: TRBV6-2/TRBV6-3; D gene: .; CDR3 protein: CAPPDRSPLHF; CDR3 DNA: TGTGCACCCCCGGACCGCTCACCCCTCCACTTT
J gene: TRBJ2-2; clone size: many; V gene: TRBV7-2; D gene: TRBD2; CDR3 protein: CASTPWGGVNTGELFF; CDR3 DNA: TGTGCCAGCACCCCTTGGGGGGGGGTAAACACCGGGGAGCTGTTTTTT
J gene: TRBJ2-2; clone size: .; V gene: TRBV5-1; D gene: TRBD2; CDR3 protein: CASSPQAGVLTGELFF; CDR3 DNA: TGCGCCAGCAGCCCCCAAGCGGGGGTTTTGACCGGGGAGCTGTTTTTT
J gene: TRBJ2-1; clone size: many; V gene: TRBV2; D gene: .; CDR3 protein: CASSDRQGPYNEQFF; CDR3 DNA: TGTGCCAGCAGTGACCGGCAGGGGCCCTACAATGAGCAGTTCTTC
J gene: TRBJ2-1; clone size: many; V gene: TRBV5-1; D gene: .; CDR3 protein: CASSLKVDNEQFF; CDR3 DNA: TGCGCCAGCAGCTTAAAGGTGGACAATGAGCAGTTCTTC
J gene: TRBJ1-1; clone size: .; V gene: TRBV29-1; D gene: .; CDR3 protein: CSVEGRRPSEAFF; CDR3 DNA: TGCAGCGTTGAGGGCAGGAGGCCCTCTGAAGCTTTCTTT
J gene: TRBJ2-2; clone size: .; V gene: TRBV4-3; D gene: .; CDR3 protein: CASSQEVAEGNTGELFF; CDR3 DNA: TGCGCCAGCAGCCAAGAGGTAGCGGAGGGGAACACCGGGGAGCTGTTTTTT
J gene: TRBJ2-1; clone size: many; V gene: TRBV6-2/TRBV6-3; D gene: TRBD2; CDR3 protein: CASRTSGYNEQFF; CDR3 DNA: TGTGCCAGCAGGACTAGCGGGTACAATGAGCAGTTCTTC
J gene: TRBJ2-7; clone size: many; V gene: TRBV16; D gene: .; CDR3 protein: CASGQLNSFFEGEQYF; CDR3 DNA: TGTGCCAGCGGCCAATTGAATAGCTTTTTTGAGGGCGAGCAGTACTTC